This TCR beta chain was sequenced during a study of CD4 T cells in relation to SARS-CoV-2 and coronaviruses. Study background: TCR beta CDR3s were sequenced after roughly 10-day antigen culture of PBMCs.

Before the COVID-19 pandemic, during about 2011-2019, CD4+ T cells were taken from unexposed donors. The cells were cultured for less than twelve days before CD4+ T cells were isolated. This clone turned up a few times. The antigen remains undetermined. The ends were cut back, 2 bases at V and 3 bases at J, with 9 bases in the middle. CDR1 and CDR2 from the germline V gene are SGHRS and YFSETQ. The CDR3 is 13 amino acids. The method was immunoSEQ multiplex PCR; TCRdb's version includes in-frame clones alone and lacks a portion of them. The sample has approximately 17,000 clones, 82% seen once; the top ten hold around 31%.

The receptor was derived from a human donor in good health. The sample consisted of CD4+ T cells from PBMCs, cultured in vitro. This chain uses TRBV5-1 with TRBJ2-7; TRBD2 might be the D (5 bases). CDR3 amino acids: CASSFGLLYEQYF. The CDR3 nucleotides are TGCGCCAGCAGCTTTGGACTCCTCTACGAGCAGTACTTC. Supplemented by reference TRBV5-1 and TRBJ2-7, the full variable domain reads KAGVTQTPRYLIKTRGQQVTLSCSPISGHRSVSWYQQTPGQGLQFLFEYFSETQRNKGNFPGRFSGRQFSNSRSEMNVSTLELGDSALYLCASSFGLLYEQYFGPGTRLTVT.